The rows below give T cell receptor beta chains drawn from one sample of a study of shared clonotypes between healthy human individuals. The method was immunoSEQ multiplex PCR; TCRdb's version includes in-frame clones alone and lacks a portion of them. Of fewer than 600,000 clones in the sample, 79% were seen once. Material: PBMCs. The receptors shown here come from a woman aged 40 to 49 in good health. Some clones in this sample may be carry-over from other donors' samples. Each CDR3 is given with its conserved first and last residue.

CDR3aa: CAWSEARNYGYTF
v_gene: TRBV30

CDR3aa: CASSSVRQAISYEQYF
v_gene: TRBV5-6

CDR3aa: CASSLEGQYLTEAFF
v_gene: TRBV11-1

CDR3aa: CASSLNGQGGETQYF
v_gene: TRBV7-3

CDR3aa: CASSPWTSGRGGDTQYF
v_gene: TRBV4-1

CDR3aa: CASSQSRNYGYTF
v_gene: TRBV14

CDR3aa: CASSPQGSGRINEQFF
v_gene: TRBV5-1

CDR3aa: CASSKRTESPYEQYF
v_gene: TRBV6-1

CDR3aa: CASSPLDSGYVNEQFF
v_gene: TRBV27

CDR3aa: CASRLAGAYEQYF
v_gene: TRBV6-1

CDR3aa: CASSSRQGSYGYTF
v_gene: TRBV5-1

CDR3aa: CASSLGGGGNVLTF
v_gene: TRBV7-9

CDR3aa: CASSEAETGGADTQYF
v_gene: TRBV6-1

CDR3aa: CASSPGLTGYEQYF
v_gene: TRBV7-9

CDR3aa: CASSYRSTDTQYF
v_gene: TRBV6-5

CDR3aa: CASSPGTSGSLGQETQYF
v_gene: TRBV5-1

CDR3aa: CASSDLQGTDTQYF
v_gene: TRBV25-1

CDR3aa: CASKVGPINSTGELFF
v_gene: TRBV10-1

CDR3aa: CASSESRGGRETQYF
v_gene: TRBV10-2

CDR3aa: CASSIPGGGGYNEQFF
v_gene: TRBV19

CDR3aa: CASSQPTGSKNIQYF
v_gene: TRBV4-1

CDR3aa: CASSLTGDEQYF
v_gene: TRBV7-9

CDR3aa: CASSDTGTGNQPQHF
v_gene: TRBV6-1

CDR3aa: CASSTGQLSTDTQYF
v_gene: TRBV5-1

CDR3aa: CASRSSVYNEQFF
v_gene: TRBV27

CDR3aa: CASSRQRTAFNEQFF
v_gene: TRBV7-2

CDR3aa: CASSLSAWGPSTDTQYF
v_gene: TRBV11-2

CDR3aa: CASSQIARSSYNEQFF
v_gene: TRBV7-3

CDR3aa: CASAPRREISYEQYF
v_gene: TRBV7-2

CDR3aa: CASRSLGSSYNEQFF
v_gene: TRBV11-2

CDR3aa: CASSQGGGQAFF
v_gene: TRBV4-2

CDR3aa: CASSVGQRDTQYF
v_gene: TRBV9

CDR3aa: CASSLGTQTAEQYF
v_gene: TRBV28

CDR3aa: CASSLSRGMQPQHF
v_gene: TRBV28

CDR3aa: CASSTRSGTGELFF
v_gene: TRBV5-1

CDR3aa: CASSENRAGNTIYF
v_gene: TRBV2

CDR3aa: CASSRVGSGANVLTF
v_gene: TRBV10-2

CDR3aa: CASSPRLAGVNNEQFF
v_gene: TRBV9

CDR3aa: CASSSSGHTDTQYF
v_gene: TRBV27

CDR3aa: CASSTSRTGFITEQFF
v_gene: TRBV27

CDR3aa: CASSPLGASGSYNEQFF
v_gene: TRBV18

CDR3aa: CASSDRGSGNTIYF
v_gene: TRBV10-2

CDR3aa: CASSSQTAGNTIYF
v_gene: TRBV7-2